This TCR beta chain emerged from a study of OX40 agonist ivuxolimab in advanced cancers. Clones were sequenced by immunoSEQ multiplex PCR, and TCRdb holds only the in-frame ones, with some missing. The sample has some 85,000 clones, 91% seen once. The ends lost 6 bases at V and 1 base at J; junction bases unmatched: 8. The CDR3 sequence is 15 residues long. CDR1 MGHRA and CDR2 YSYEKL come from the germline V gene. This sequence originates from an adult with an advanced solid tumor such as melanoma, head and neck, liver or kidney cancer. This sample comprised CD4+ or CD8+ T cells sorted from blood, obtained in a trial of the OX40 agonist ivuxolimab. The chain employs TRBV4-1 and TRBJ2-5, with 7 nucleotides matching TRBD1. The chain's CDR3 is CASSLRTGVQETQYF. The CDR3 DNA is TGCGCCAGCAGTCTACGGACAGGAGTCCAAGAGACCCAGTACTTC.